These T cell receptor beta chains were read from a single sample in a study of CD8+ T cells in alopecia areata. Method: immunoSEQ multiplex PCR; TCRdb's copy keeps in-frame clones and lacks some. The sample contains approximately 170,000 clones, around 56% of which appear only once. Sequencing used CD4+ T cells sorted from blood, obtained at week 4, from a patient treated with tofacitinib. These TCRs come from a human donor with alopecia areata. CDR3s include the opening cysteine and the closing phenylalanine or tryptophan. Each record gives: J gene, D gene, V gene, clone size, CDR3 protein, CDR3 DNA. D genes are given only for firm matches. Expanded clones are given a class, and other clones once, few, many or no size at all.

>TRBJ2-4|NA|TRBV19|NA
CASSRRGAENIQYF
TGTGCCAGTAGTCGTCGGGGAGCTGAAAACATTCAGTACTTC
>TRBJ2-7|TRBD1|TRBV14|NA
CASSQPDRVTEQYF
TGTGCCAGCAGCCAGCCGGACAGGGTGACCGAGCAGTACTTC
>TRBJ2-2|NA|TRBV18|few
CASSPPRGNTGELFF
TGTGCCAGCTCACCACCCAGGGGCAACACCGGGGAGCTGTTTTTT
>TRBJ1-1|NA|TRBV27|NA
CASSLGYDTEAFF
TGTGCCAGCAGTTTAGGCTATGACACTGAAGCTTTCTTT
>TRBJ1-2|NA|TRBV28|NA
CASRVGTINYGYTF
TGTGCCAGCAGAGTCGGGACAATTAACTATGGCTACACCTTC
>TRBJ2-1|TRBD1|TRBV2|NA
CASSPRTGRENEQFF
TGTGCCAGCAGTCCGCGGACAGGGCGTGAAAATGAGCAGTTCTTC
>TRBJ1-2|NA|TRBV25-1|NA
CASSARGGDYGYTF
TGTGCCAGCAGTGCGAGAGGTGGGGACTATGGCTACACCTTC
>TRBJ2-4|NA|TRBV30|few
CAWSDPNIQYF
TGTGCCTGGAGTGATCCAAACATTCAGTACTTC
>TRBJ1-5|NA|TRBV30|NA
CAWSVVQGVQPQHF
TGTGCCTGGAGTGTGGTCCAGGGAGTACAGCCCCAGCATTTT
>TRBJ2-3|TRBD2|TRBV28|NA
CASSPGLVPDTQYF
TGTGCCAGCAGCCCGGGACTAGTGCCAGATACGCAGTATTTT
>TRBJ2-3|TRBD2|TRBV15|NA
CATSRPSGRGTDTQYF
TGTGCCACCAGCAGGCCTAGCGGGAGAGGAACAGATACGCAGTATTTT
>TRBJ2-5|TRBD1|TRBV29-1|NA
CSARQGLTQYF
TGCAGCGCCAGACAGGGGCTGACCCAGTACTTC
>TRBJ1-4|NA|TRBV11-2|NA
CASSLTGKLFF
TGTGCCAGCAGCTTAACGGGAAAACTGTTTTTT
>TRBJ1-1|NA|TRBV2|NA
CASSSRVERAFF
TGTGCCAGCAGCAGCCGGGTCGAGCGGGCTTTCTTT
>TRBJ2-1|NA|TRBV29-1|NA
CRTAGSGVHNEQFF
TGCAGAACTGCTGGTTCAGGGGTTCACAATGAGCAGTTCTTC
>TRBJ2-7|TRBD2|TRBV9|NA
CASSPRGTSKDEQYF
TGTGCCAGCAGCCCGAGAGGGACTAGCAAAGACGAGCAGTACTTC
>TRBJ1-1|NA|TRBV29-1|NA
CSVEGEDTEAFF
TGCAGCGTTGAAGGAGAGGACACTGAAGCTTTCTTT